This passage covers 10 T cell receptor beta chains from one sample sequenced in a study of blood T cell repertoires in COVID-19. The table came from immunoSEQ multiplex PCR; TCRdb's copy has only in-frame clones and leaves some out. This sample has about 500,000 clones, with around 90% found just once. The sequenced material came from peripheral blood. These receptors were taken from a woman in her forties or fifties with COVID-19, enrolled during active disease.

The V gene is TRBV24-1, the J gene TRBJ2-1; 11 bases line up with TRBD1. Losses at the gene ends were 3 bases for V and 4 bases for J; bases not matched to a gene: 4. CDR3 length: 16 amino acids. The germline V gene encodes CDR1 KGHDR and CDR2 SFDVKD. The CDR3 DNA follows: TGTGCCACCAGTGATACCGGGACAGGGGGATACAATGAGCAGTTCTTC. The encoded protein is CATSDTGTGGYNEQFF.

The chain couples TRBV5-4 to TRBJ1-5; TRBD1 matches at 10 bases. This CDR3 region has 16 residues. Germline CDR1 and CDR2: SGHNT and YYREEE (reference sequence). V was clipped by 4 bases and J by 4 bases; unmatched bases: 8. For the CDR3, the DNA is TGTGCCAGCAGCGTATGGACAGGGGGGAGAAATCAGCCCCAGCATTTT. The encoded protein is CASSVWTGGRNQPQHF.

The genes are TRBV20-1 and TRBJ1-1, with TRBD1 matching over 8 bases. CDR3 size: 11 residues. Trimming removed 4 bases from V and 11 bases from J; junction bases left unmatched: 6. The germline gives CDR1 DFQATT, CDR2 SNEGSKA (reference sequence). CDR3 residues: CSANHQGAAFF. The CDR3 DNA reads TGCAGTGCTAACCACCAGGGGGCGGCTTTCTTT.

This clone has more than one count but fewer than ten. The rearrangement links TRBV10-3 to TRBJ1-1, with a weak D call TRBD1 (5 bases). CDR3 length equals 15 residues. CDR1 and CDR2 from the germline V gene are ENHRY and SYGVKD. The V end was cut by 1 base, the J end by 4 bases, with 13 bases between. CDR3 loop: CAISEFPQRGTEAFF. The CDR3 nucleotides are TGTGCCATCAGTGAGTTTCCCCAAAGGGGCACTGAAGCTTTCTTT.

This chain joins TRBV9 and TRBJ1-6, with a weak D call TRBD1 (6 bases). This CDR3 region has 15 residues. Per germline, CDR1 SGDLS and CDR2 YYNGEE. Between the trimmed V and J ends, which lost 0 bases and 6 bases, there was a span of 10 bases. The DNA of the CDR3 is TGTGCCAGCAGCGTAGGGACAGCTACTAATTCACCCCTCCACTTT. Its protein product is CASSVGTATNSPLHF.

The rearrangement joins TRBV10-3 to TRBJ2-3; 13 positions agree with TRBD2. Losses at the gene ends were 6 bases for V and 2 bases for J; bases not matched to a gene: 5. The CDR3 has 16 amino acids. In germline, CDR1 is ENHRY, CDR2 SYGVKD. The CDR3 loop reads CAIRGGLAGTTDTQYF. CDR3 sequence (DNA): TGTGCCATCAGGGGGGGACTAGCGGGGACCACAGATACGCAGTATTTT.

The chain is built from TRBV5-1 and TRBJ1-3; 9 positions match TRBD1. The CDR3 covers 15 residues. J gave up 10 bases and V 4 bases, and 12 bases lay outside the gene matches. Germline values: CDR1 SGHRS, CDR2 YFSETQ. As DNA, the CDR3 is TGCGCCAGCAGCCCGCTGGGACAGGGCCCCGTGACCATATATTTT. Translated, it gives CASSPLGQGPVTIYF.

V and J are TRBV30 and TRBJ1-6, with TRBD1 identical over 11 bases. V was pared by 5 bases and J by 9 bases, with 9 bases of the junction left unmatched. Germline values: CDR1 GTSNPN, CDR2 SVGIG (reference sequence). The CDR3 covers 15 residues. The CDR3 sequence: CAWDPAGTGGSPLHF. The CDR3 region has the DNA TGTGCCTGGGACCCTGCCGGGACAGGGGGTTCACCCCTCCACTTT. Supplemented by reference TRBV30 and TRBJ1-6, the full variable domain reads SQTIHQWPATLVQPVGSPLSLECTVEGTSNPNLYWYRQAAGRGLQLLFYSVGIGQISSEVPQNLSASRPQDRQFILSSKKLLLSDSGFYLCAWDPAGTGGSPLHFGNGTRLTVT.

The J gene is TRBJ1-2, the V gene TRBV6-5; D not certain. Germline V CDR1 and CDR2: MNHEY, SVGAGI. This CDR3 has 12 amino acids. V was trimmed by 5 bases and J by 6 bases, leaving 10 bases between them. The CDR3: CASSNSNNGYTF. The CDR3 DNA sequence: TGTGCCAGCAGTAACAGCAATAATGGCTACACCTTC.

The chain uses TRBV10-2 and TRBJ1-6; no reliable D call. Germline-derived CDR1 and CDR2 are WSHSY and SAAADI. The V gene lost 3 bases and the J gene lost 6 bases, with 9 bases spanning the gap. The CDR3 spans 14 residues. As DNA, the CDR3 is TGCGCCAGCAGTGAACCCGGAGGTAATTCACCCCTCCACTTT. Its translation: CASSEPGGNSPLHF.